A selection of T cell receptor beta chains follows, all from one sample in a study of T cell responses to AZD1222 COVID-19 vaccine. Profiled with immunoSEQ multiplex PCR; TCRdb holds only in-frame clones, not every one. The data hold about 200,000 clones, with more than 85% observed a single time. Here the sequenced sample was peripheral blood, taken on day 0 of MenACWY control vaccination. The receptors shown here come from an adult in good health. Both conserved end residues are part of each CDR3. The D gene is left open where the match is weak. Size is omitted from some rows. Given values are once, few, many or a class for expanded clones.

TRBV18	NA	NA	TRBJ1-1	CASSQEGGWTEAFF	TGTGCCAGCTCCCAGGAGGGCGGATGGACTGAAGCTTTCTTT
TRBV14	NA	NA	TRBJ1-2	CASSQDAHRANGYTF	TGTGCCAGCAGCCAAGACGCGCACAGGGCAAATGGCTACACCTTC
TRBV30	NA	NA	TRBJ2-7	CAWSVSQIEQYF	TGTGCCTGGAGTGTAAGTCAGATCGAGCAGTACTTC
TRBV19	TRBD1	NA	TRBJ1-5	CASLDRASNQPQHF	TGTGCCAGCTTGGACAGGGCGAGCAATCAGCCCCAGCATTTT
TRBV19	NA	NA	TRBJ2-5	CASSIVGVETQYF	TGTGCCAGTAGTATTGTAGGGGTCGAGACCCAGTACTTC
TRBV19	NA	NA	TRBJ1-3	CASSGTAGNTIYF	TGTGCCAGTAGTGGGACCGCCGGAAACACCATATATTTT
TRBV2	NA	NA	TRBJ1-6	CASREGRTVYNSPLHF	TGTGCCAGCAGGGAGGGACGGACAGTTTATAATTCACCCCTCCACTTT
TRBV9	TRBD1	NA	TRBJ1-1	CASSKSPTGETEAFF	TGTGCCAGCAGCAAAAGCCCGACAGGGGAGACTGAAGCTTTCTTT
TRBV11-2	NA	NA	TRBJ1-2	CASSPNRAGNYGYTF	TGTGCCAGCAGCCCCAATCGGGCGGGAAACTATGGCTACACCTTC
TRBV5-1	TRBD1	NA	TRBJ2-3	CASSPGTVENTDTQYF	TGCGCCAGCAGCCCCGGGACAGTCGAAAACACAGATACGCAGTATTTT
TRBV4-3	TRBD1	NA	TRBJ1-4	CASSQAWGQGNEKLFF	TGCGCCAGCAGCCAAGCATGGGGACAGGGGAATGAAAAACTGTTTTTT
TRBV24-1	NA	NA	TRBJ1-5	CATSDRGDQPQHF	TGTGCCACCAGTGATCGAGGGGATCAGCCCCAGCATTTT
TRBV7-2	NA	NA	TRBJ1-6	CASSLAGLTNSPLHF	TGTGCCAGCAGCTTAGCCGGACTGACTAATTCACCCCTCCACTTT
TRBV3-1/TRBV3-2	NA	NA	TRBJ1-6	CASSETGFYNSPLHF	TGTGCCAGCAGCGAGACAGGTTTTTATAATTCACCCCTCCACTTT
TRBV7-9	NA	NA	TRBJ1-2	CASSLEGSNGYTF	TGTGCCAGCAGCTTAGAAGGGTCTAACGGCTACACCTTC
TRBV10-3	TRBD1	NA	TRBJ1-1	CAIRAPSDRATEAFF	TGTGCCATCAGGGCCCCCTCGGACAGGGCGACTGAAGCTTTCTTT
TRBV28	NA	once	TRBJ2-7	CASSAGTLEQYF	TGTGCCAGCAGTGCCGGGACGCTCGAGCAGTACTTC
TRBV3-1/TRBV3-2	NA	NA	TRBJ1-1	CASSQETLNTEAFF	TGTGCCAGCAGCCAGGAAACCTTGAACACTGAAGCTTTCTTT